These 30 T cell receptor beta chains share one sample of origin, sequenced in a study of blood T cell repertoires in COVID-19. Clones were sequenced by immunoSEQ multiplex PCR, and TCRdb holds only the in-frame ones, with some missing. The sample lists more than 150,000 clones; around 87% were seen once. Sequences were obtained from peripheral blood. The receptors come from a man aged 50-59 years with acute or convalescent COVID-19.

The chain joins TRBV5-4 to TRBJ2-1; 12 nucleotides agree with TRBD2. Unmatched junction bases numbered 5, after V lost 0 bases and J lost 7 bases. This CDR3 spans 16 amino acids. Per germline, CDR1 SGHNT and CDR2 YYREEE (reference sequence). CDR3 sequence: CASSLGGTSGSNEQFF. The CDR3 coding sequence is TGTGCCAGCAGCTTGGGTGGGACTAGCGGGTCGAATGAGCAGTTCTTC.

This clone was counted between two and nine times. Distinct nucleotide sequences in the sample also encode this CDR3. J is TRBJ2-3 and V is TRBV5-1; 7 bases are shared with TRBD1. Per germline, CDR1 SGHRS and CDR2 YFSETQ. V lost 0 bases and J lost 1; bases outside the gene matches: 5. The CDR3 runs to 16 residues. The CDR3 sequence is CASSLVGGQGTDTQYF. CDR3 nucleotides: TGCGCCAGCAGCTTGGTTGGCGGACAGGGCACAGATACGCAGTATTTT.

V gene TRBV19 combines with J gene TRBJ2-3, with 7 bases aligning to TRBD2. Per germline, CDR1 LNHDA and CDR2 SQIVND (reference sequence). Trimming cost V 5 bases and J 4 bases; bases outside gene matches: 6. This CDR3 comprises 14 residues. This CDR3 reads CASSESGAPDTQYF. The CDR3 DNA reads as TGTGCCAGTAGTGAGAGCGGGGCCCCAGATACGCAGTATTTT.

The rearrangement links TRBV30 to TRBJ2-7; tentatively, D is TRBD2 (7 bases). This CDR3 is built from 12 residues. V lost 5 bases to trimming and J lost 5 bases, with 13 bases between them. The germline gives CDR1 GTSNPN, CDR2 SVGIG (reference sequence). The CDR3 here is CAWGGASHEQYF. The CDR3 nucleotides are TGTGCCTGGGGGGGGGCTAGTCACGAGCAGTACTTC.

As to this clone: The same CDR3 is also encoded by other DNA sequences in this sample. This rearrangement joins TRBV7-2 to TRBJ1-1; D perhaps matches TRBD1 (5 bases). The CDR3 length is 15 residues. Deletions cut 5 bases from V and 0 bases from J, with 13 bases between. In germline, CDR1 is SGHTA, CDR2 FQGNSA. CDR3 in DNA: TGTGCCAGCAGCCTCCGGTCCAGGGTGAACACTGAAGCTTTCTTT. It codes for CASSLRSRVNTEAFF.

The chain employs TRBV6-5 and TRBJ1-6; 7 positions match TRBD1. The germline gives CDR1 MNHEY, CDR2 SVGAGI. This CDR3 region has 16 residues. After removal of 2 bases from V and 8 bases from J, the junction contained 9 bases not matched to a gene. Here the CDR3 DNA reads TGTGCCAGCAGTTACCCGGGGCAGGGGGGATATTCACCCCTCCACTTT. Encoded protein: CASSYPGQGGYSPLHF.

This chain connects TRBV2 to TRBJ1-4; D remains ambiguous. The V gene lost 4 bases and the J gene lost 4 bases, with 10 bases spanning the gap. The CDR3 length is 14 residues. CDR1 and CDR2 (germline): SNHLY, FYNNEI. CDR3 sequence (DNA): TGTGCCAGCAGTGTTGTGCGGAGTAATGAAAAACTGTTTTTT. Amino acids: CASSVVRSNEKLFF.

This chain uses TRBV4-1 with TRBJ2-1, with 10 positions matching TRBD2. This CDR3 contains 16 residues. Germline CDR1 reads MGHRA; CDR2 reads YSYEKL. With V trimmed by 8 bases and J by 4 bases, 11 bases remained unmatched. The CDR3 loop is CASSPIASGSYNEQFF. CDR3 in DNA: TGCGCCAGCTCTCCTATCGCTAGCGGGAGTTACAATGAGCAGTTCTTC.

The count of this clone is one. The rearrangement joins TRBV10-1 to TRBJ2-5; tentatively, D is TRBD1 (6 bases). CDR1 WNHNN and CDR2 SYGVQD come from the germline V gene (reference sequence). The CDR3 has 13 residues. Trimming removed 6 bases from V and 4 bases from J, with 12 bases in between. The CDR3 nucleotides read TGCGCCAGCAGAGTGACAGGTGGAGAGACCCAGTACTTC. Translation gives CASRVTGGETQYF.

This clone was observed a handful of times. The rearrangement joins TRBV5-6 to TRBJ1-6, with D possibly matching TRBD1 (6 bases). V was clipped by 4 bases and J by 7 bases, with 9 bases between them. This CDR3 contains 13 residues. Germline-derived CDR1 and CDR2 are SGHDT and YYEEEE. The CDR3 bases are TGTGCCAGCAGCCGGGGGGCGAATTCACCCCTCCACTTT. Its translation is CASSRGANSPLHF.

The chain has TRBV28 and TRBJ2-7, with TRBD2 matching over 12 bases. The V segment lost 7 bases and the J segment 6 bases; nucleotides outside the gene matches: 13. The CDR3 covers 16 residues. Germline assignment: CDR1 MDHEN and CDR2 SYDVKM. The CDR3 spells CASTPSSGRAAFEQYF. The DNA of the CDR3 is TGTGCCAGCACCCCCTCTAGCGGGAGGGCCGCGTTCGAGCAGTACTTC.

The CDR3 region has the DNA TGTGCCAGCAGCTACGACAGGGGCTACAATGAGCAGTTCTTC. This gives the protein CASSYDRGYNEQFF. The chain combines TRBV5-4 with TRBJ2-1; TRBD1 matches 8 bases. In germline, CDR1 is SGHNT, CDR2 YYREEE (reference sequence). Trimming at V came to 3 bases and at J to 3 bases, leaving 2 bases not matched to a gene. The CDR3 consists of 14 residues.

The V gene is TRBV2, the J gene TRBJ2-5; D might be TRBD2 (5 bases). CDR3 length equals 13 residues. Trimming took 7 bases from V and 3 from J, leaving 12 bases between them. CDR1 and CDR2 (germline): SNHLY, FYNNEI. CDR3 protein: CASKETRKETQYF. The CDR3, as DNA: TGTGCCAGCAAAGAAACTAGGAAAGAGACCCAGTACTTC. Variable domain in full (rest from reference TRBV2 and TRBJ2-5): EPEVTQTPSHQVTQMGQEVILRCVPISNHLYFYWYRQILGQKVEFLVSFYNNEISEKSEIFDDQFSVERPDGSNFTLKIRSTKLEDSAMYFCASKETRKETQYFGPGTRLLVL.

This chain uses TRBV19 with TRBJ2-4, with a weak D call TRBD1 (6 bases). Germline V CDR1 and CDR2: LNHDA, SQIVND (reference sequence). Trimming took off 3 bases at V and 4 bases at J, with 13 bases between the two ends. The CDR3 is 15 amino acids. The CDR3 sequence: CASSMVQGGKNIQYF. The CDR3 DNA reads TGTGCCAGTAGTATGGTACAGGGCGGGAAAAACATTCAGTACTTC.

The chain carries TRBV14 and TRBJ2-7; 8 positions agree with TRBD1. This CDR3 has 13 amino acids. In germline, CDR1 is SGHDN, CDR2 FVKESK. The V segment lost 4 bases and the J segment 4 bases; nucleotides outside the gene matches: 3. CDR3 DNA: TGTGCCAGCAGCCGGACAGGGCGGTACGAGCAGTACTTC. Translation gives CASSRTGRYEQYF. Full variable domain (outside the CDR3, taken from reference TRBV14 and TRBJ2-7): EAGVTQFPSHSVIEKGQTVTLRCDPISGHDNLYWYRRVMGKEIKFLLHFVKESKQDESGMPNNRFLAERTGGTYSTLKVQPAELEDSGVYFCASSRTGRYEQYFGPGTRLTVT.

This chain links TRBV18 with TRBJ2-7; weak D call: TRBD2 (6 bases). V was cut by 6 bases and J by 3 bases, with 21 bases left in between. This CDR3 region has 16 residues. Germline loops: CDR1 KGHSH, CDR2 LQKENI. The CDR3 loop reads CASSPALGAGLYEQYF. The CDR3 DNA reads TGTGCCAGCTCCCCAGCCTTGGGAGCGGGTCTCTACGAGCAGTACTTC.

On this clone: Other DNA sequences in the same sample also yield this CDR3. The chain carries TRBV28 and TRBJ1-5; D unresolved. Germline CDR1 and CDR2: MDHEN and SYDVKM. The CDR3 runs 14 residues. Trimming pared 2 bases from V and 3 bases from J, leaving 8 bases between. CDR3 residues: CASSLRALNQPQHF. The CDR3 DNA reads TGTGCCAGCAGTTTACGAGCCCTCAATCAGCCCCAGCATTTT. Together with reference TRBV28 and TRBJ1-5, the CDR3 gives the full variable domain: DVKVTQSSRYLVKRTGEKVFLECVQDMDHENMFWYRQDPGLGLRLIYFSYDVKMKEKGDIPEGYSVSREKKERFSLILESASTNQTSMYLCASSLRALNQPQHFGDGTRLSIL.

The chain employs TRBV7-9 and TRBJ2-1; weak D call: TRBD2 (6 bases). Germline loops: CDR1 SEHNR, CDR2 FQNEAQ (reference sequence). V lost 3 bases to trimming and J lost 4 bases, with 10 bases between them. This CDR3 has 14 residues. The CDR3 DNA reads TGTGCCAGCAGCTTGTCTCGGGGGTACAATGAGCAGTTCTTC. This sequence encodes CASSLSRGYNEQFF.

This clone was seen more than once but under ten times. The V gene is TRBV5-6, the J gene TRBJ2-2; 9 bases line up with TRBD1. V shed 2 bases, J shed 4 bases, and the junction held 6 bases outside the gene matches. Germline V gene sequence: CDR1 SGHDT, CDR2 YYEEEE. This CDR3 region has 16 residues. The CDR3 here is CASSFKQGATTGELFF. Here the CDR3 DNA reads TGTGCCAGCAGCTTTAAACAGGGGGCTACCACCGGGGAGCTGTTTTTT.

The V call is TRBV19, the J call TRBJ1-2; 9 bases match TRBD1. This CDR3 contains 15 residues. V dropped 5 bases and J dropped 5; count of bases not matched to a gene: 9. Germline CDR1 LNHDA, CDR2 SQIVND (reference sequence). The CDR3 is CASSGWTGALYGYTF. CDR3 DNA sequence: TGTGCCAGTAGTGGATGGACAGGGGCCCTTTATGGCTACACCTTC.

The chain couples TRBV28 to TRBJ1-3; D not certain. V was clipped by 4 bases and J by 0 bases, with 7 bases between them. Germline loops: CDR1 MDHEN, CDR2 SYDVKM. CDR3 size: 14 residues. CDR3 in DNA: TGTGCCAGCAGTTCCGGGAGCTCTGGAAACACCATATATTTT. Its protein product is CASSSGSSGNTIYF.

This clone showed up just once. Other DNA sequences in this sample translate to the same CDR3. DNA for the CDR3: TGCGCCAGCAGCTTGGGACAGATGAACACTGAAGCTTTCTTT. Its protein is CASSLGQMNTEAFF. The chain joins TRBV5-1 to TRBJ1-1, with D tentatively TRBD1 (5 bases). The CDR3 has 14 amino acids. Trimming removed 0 bases from V and 0 bases from J, with 6 bases in between. Germline loops: CDR1 SGHRS, CDR2 YFSETQ. Full variable domain (missing parts from reference TRBV5-1 and TRBJ1-1): KAGVTQTPRYLIKTRGQQVTLSCSPISGHRSVSWYQQTPGQGLQFLFEYFSETQRNKGNFPGRFSGRQFSNSRSEMNVSTLELGDSALYLCASSLGQMNTEAFFGQGTRLTVV.

V is TRBV10-2 and J is TRBJ1-2; D is ambiguous. Germline V CDR1 and CDR2: WSHSY, SAAADI. There are 12 residues in the CDR3. V lost 3 bases and J 6 bases, leaving 8 bases between the germline ends. CDR3 in amino acids: CASSEDRDGYTF. The CDR3 region has the DNA TGCGCCAGCAGTGAAGATAGAGATGGCTACACCTTC.

This clone has only one observation. This sequence joins TRBV6-1 and TRBJ1-4; D may be TRBD1 (6 bases). The CDR3 length is 15 residues. The germline V gene has CDR1 MNHNS and CDR2 SASEGT. The V end lost 3 bases, the J end lost 7 bases, and 15 bases lay between the germline ends. The DNA of the CDR3 is TGTGCCAGCAGTGATCTCGGGGGGCGAGGTGAAAAACTGTTTTTT. Its translation is CASSDLGGRGEKLFF.

The chain employs TRBV29-1 and TRBJ1-2; D is unclear. Per germline, CDR1 SQVTM and CDR2 ANQGSEA. The germline V and J ends were trimmed by 0 bases and 8 bases, with 16 bases remaining between them. This CDR3 has 14 amino acids. CDR3 loop: CSVEEFEATGGYTF. CDR3 nucleotides: TGCAGCGTTGAAGAATTTGAAGCGACGGGAGGCTACACCTTC.

The V call is TRBV29-1, the J call TRBJ1-2; no clear D. Germline V gene lookup returns CDR1 SQVTM and CDR2 ANQGSEA. V was cut by 5 bases and J by 8 bases, with 12 bases left in between. The CDR3 sequence is 11 residues long. CDR3 in amino acids: CSVLTTGGYTF. In DNA form, the CDR3 reads TGCAGCGTTTTAACGACTGGAGGCTACACCTTC.

This chain uses TRBV2 with TRBJ2-1, with a tentative D call TRBD1 (5 bases). The length of the CDR3 is 15 residues. Germline V CDR1 and CDR2: SNHLY, FYNNEI. V was shortened by 2 bases and J by 4 bases, with 12 bases between the two germline ends. As DNA, the CDR3 is TGTGCCAGCAGTGAATCTGGTCAGGGTTACAATGAGCAGTTCTTC. This gives the protein CASSESGQGYNEQFF.

A few counts support this clone. The chain is built from TRBV9 and TRBJ1-6; 8 bases fit TRBD1. V trimming: 0 bases; J trimming: 12 bases; junction bases outside the gene matches: 5. CDR3 size: 14 residues. CDR1 is SGDLS, CDR2 YYNGEE, per germline. In nucleotides, the CDR3 is TGTGCCAGCAGCGTAGAGAGGACAGGGCGACCCCTCCACTTT. Translation gives CASSVERTGRPLHF.

The chain combines TRBV7-9 with TRBJ2-7; 10 bases fit TRBD1. V trimming: 5 bases; J trimming: 3 bases; junction bases outside the gene matches: 1. Germline V gene lookup returns CDR1 SEHNR and CDR2 FQNEAQ (reference sequence). This CDR3 is built from 13 residues. The CDR3 DNA is TGTGCCAGCAGCGGACAGGGGGTCTACGAGCAGTACGTC. Translating gives CASSGQGVYEQYV.

The table lists this clone with a count of one. The rearrangement uses TRBV19 and TRBJ1-1; D is ambiguous. The germline V gene encodes CDR1 LNHDA and CDR2 SQIVND (reference sequence). The CDR3 is 11 amino acids. V lost 8 bases to trimming and J lost 4 bases, with 8 bases between them. The CDR3 spells CASRRSTEAFF. The DNA for the CDR3 is TGTGCCAGTCGCCGGTCCACTGAAGCTTTCTTT.